Reported below is one T cell receptor beta chain. These data belong to a study of OX40 agonist ivuxolimab in advanced cancers. Profiled with immunoSEQ multiplex PCR; TCRdb holds only in-frame clones, not every one. The sample contains some 100,000 clones, about nine tenths of which appear only once. The CDR3 has 16 amino acids. The germline V gene encodes CDR1 LGHNA and CDR2 YSLEER. Trimming shortened V by 0 bases and J by 5 bases, and 16 bases separated the two germline ends. Sample: CD4+ or CD8+ T cells sorted from blood, taken in a trial of the OX40 agonist ivuxolimab. The chain combines TRBV4-3 with TRBJ1-1; D may be TRBD1 (6 bases). The TCR comes from an adult with an advanced solid tumor such as melanoma, head and neck, liver or kidney cancer. CDR3 sequence reads: CASSQDSVGGRTEAFF. CDR3 in DNA: TGCGCCAGCAGCCAAGACAGTGTAGGGGGTCGGACTGAAGCTTTCTTT.